The 29 T cell receptor beta chains given below trace back to one sample, sequenced in a study of T-cell reconstitution after alpha-beta-depleted transplantation in children. For TCRbeta, the library was prepared with unique molecular identifiers. TCRdb re-called the PCR reads with MiXCR, one entry per CDR3 protein. The sample lists 200,000 or so distinct CDR3 sequences, under 8.5% occurring once. The specimen comprised PBMCs, sampled before TCRalphabeta/CD19-depleted stem cell transplant. Receptors originate from a boy aged 2 to 10 with acute lymphoblastic leukemia, due to receive a stem cell transplant.

In its sample, this clonotype was seen many times. This chain uses TRBV13 with TRBJ2-1; D is possibly TRBD2 (6 bases). This CDR3 has 15 residues. The germline V gene encodes CDR1 PRHDT and CDR2 FYEKMQ (reference sequence). V was clipped by 3 bases and J by 4 bases, with 13 bases between them. The CDR3 DNA sequence: TGTGCCAGCAGCTTGAGAACTAGCCCATACAATGAGCAGTTCTTC. It yields the protein CASSLRTSPYNEQFF.

On this clonotype: This may be a read error: a much more frequent sequence differs by one nucleotide. The chain carries TRBV29-1 and TRBJ2-1, with TRBD2 matching 7 bases. Trimming cost V 7 bases and J 8 bases; bases outside gene matches: 11. This CDR3 comprises 13 residues. Germline V CDR1 and CDR2: SQVTM, ANQGSEA. CDR3 in DNA: TGCAGCGACGGCCGGGACTACGACTATGAGCAGTTCTTC. It is translated as CSDGRDYDYEQFF.

The rearrangement links TRBV24-1 to TRBJ1-1, with D possibly being TRBD1 (6 bases). The germline CDR1 and CDR2 sequences are KGHDR and SFDVKD. Trimming took off 5 bases at V and 4 bases at J, with 16 bases between the two ends. The CDR3 is 15 residues long. In DNA, the CDR3 is TGTGCCACCAGTGGGCGTCCAGGGGACGGCACTGAAGCTTTCTTT. This gives the protein CATSGRPGDGTEAFF.

There are many counts of this clonotype. The rearrangement uses TRBV29-1 and TRBJ1-2; D perhaps matches TRBD1 (5 bases). Germline V gene lookup returns CDR1 SQVTM and CDR2 ANQGSEA. V lost 7 bases and J 5 bases, leaving 20 bases between the germline ends. The CDR3 has 14 amino acids. DNA for the CDR3: TGCAGCGCCTCCCTTTCGGGACTCTCTTATGGCTACACCTTC. Its translation is CSASLSGLSYGYTF.

The CDR3: CASSKGDTNTGELFF. The CDR3 DNA follows: TGTGCCAGCAGTAAAGGGGACACAAACACCGGGGAGCTGTTTTTT. The chain employs TRBV5-8 and TRBJ2-2; D might be TRBD1 (6 bases). The V end was cut by 5 bases, the J end by 2 bases, with 13 bases between. Per germline, CDR1 SGHTS and CDR2 YDEGEE. The CDR3 has 15 residues. Together with reference TRBV5-8 and TRBJ2-2, the CDR3 gives the full variable domain: EAGVTQSPTHLIKTRGQQATLRCSPISGHTSVYWYQQALGLGLQFLLWYDEGEERNRGNFPPRFSGRQFPNYSSELNVNALELEDSALYLCASSKGDTNTGELFFGEGSRLTVL.

The CDR3 DNA sequence: TGCGCCAGCAGCCCTATCCATGGGACAGGGGATCATGAGCAGTACTTC. Translating it yields CASSPIHGTGDHEQYF. This chain connects TRBV4-3 to TRBJ2-7; 10 bases align to TRBD1. Germline CDR1 reads LGHNA; CDR2 reads YSLEER. V lost 4 bases to trimming and J lost 7 bases; unmatched junction nucleotides: 13. This CDR3 comprises 16 residues.

This clonotype was found a few times. The V gene is TRBV5-1, the J gene TRBJ1-2, with no clear D. Germline CDR1 reads SGHRS; CDR2 reads YFSETQ. V lost 0 bases, J lost 8 bases, and 17 bases lay in between. This CDR3 comprises 15 residues. CDR3 sequence reads: CASSLAAARVRGYTF. CDR3 nucleotides: TGCGCCAGCAGCTTGGCCGCGGCTAGGGTGCGAGGCTACACCTTC.

This chain uses TRBV5-6 with TRBJ2-3, with a tentative D call TRBD1 (6 bases). Germline loops: CDR1 SGHDT, CDR2 YYEEEE. V dropped 4 bases and J dropped 4 bases, with 7 bases sitting between them. The CDR3 is made up of 12 amino acids. In DNA, the CDR3 is TGTGCCAGCAGCGGGGGCGCAGATACGCAGTATTTT. The encoded protein is CASSGGADTQYF.

The rearrangement uses TRBV5-1 and TRBJ2-2; 13 bases agree with TRBD2. The CDR3 consists of 18 residues. After removal of 3 bases from V and 0 bases from J, the junction contained 5 bases not matched to a gene. The germline CDR1 and CDR2 sequences are SGHRS and YFSETQ. The CDR3 sequence: CASSWEGLAGSNTGELFF. The CDR3 coding sequence is TGCGCCAGCAGCTGGGAGGGACTAGCGGGATCGAACACCGGGGAGCTGTTTTTT. Based on the CDR3 plus reference TRBV5-1 and TRBJ2-2, the full variable domain is KAGVTQTPRYLIKTRGQQVTLSCSPISGHRSVSWYQQTPGQGLQFLFEYFSETQRNKGNFPGRFSGRQFSNSRSEMNVSTLELGDSALYLCASSWEGLAGSNTGELFFGEGSRLTVL.

This chain uses TRBV20-1 with TRBJ2-3; D could derive from TRBD1 or TRBD2 (5 bases each). Between the trimmed V and J ends, which lost 3 bases and 3 bases, there was a span of 13 bases. Germline CDR1 is DFQATT and CDR2 is SNEGSKA (reference sequence). The CDR3 contains 14 residues. The CDR3 loop reads CSASRDLGTDTQYF. The CDR3 DNA reads as TGCAGTGCTAGCCGGGACCTGGGAACAGATACGCAGTATTTT.

This clonotype was counted many times. The J gene is TRBJ2-3, the V gene TRBV7-2; 7 positions agree with TRBD1. CDR1 is SGHTA and CDR2 is FQGNSA in the germline V gene. The trim removed 10 bases at V and 3 bases at J, leaving 10 bases unmatched. The CDR3 totals 14 residues. The CDR3 coding sequence is TGTGCCATGGGCAGGGACAGCGTTACAGATACGCAGTATTTT. Amino acids: CAMGRDSVTDTQYF.

Ten or more counts support this clonotype. CDR3 loop: CASSYQKGGRIHYEQYF. For the CDR3, the DNA is TGTGCCAGCAGTTACCAGAAGGGAGGGCGAATTCACTACGAGCAGTACTTC. The chain combines TRBV6-5 with TRBJ2-7; 7 nucleotides agree with TRBD2. This CDR3 comprises 17 residues. The germline V gene has CDR1 MNHEY and CDR2 SVGAGI. The junction had 13 bases not matched to a gene; V was cut back by 2 bases and J by 3 bases.

This clonotype has a count of ten or more. The chain recombines TRBV11-1 with TRBJ2-2, with unresolved D. The CDR3 contains 14 residues. Germline values: CDR1 SGHAT, CDR2 FQDESV (reference sequence). The germline V and J ends were trimmed by 3 bases and 6 bases, with 11 bases remaining between them. CDR3 in DNA: TGTGCCAGCAGCTTTTCCAGCGCGGCCGGGGAGCTGTTTTTT. This gives the protein CASSFSSAAGELFF.

This clonotype was picked up many times. The CDR3 DNA is TGTGCCATCATGGCGGATTCCTACGAGCAGTACTTC. Translated: CAIMADSYEQYF. The rearrangement joins TRBV10-3 to TRBJ2-7, with unresolved D. The germline CDR1 and CDR2 sequences are ENHRY and SYGVKD. The V end lost 7 bases, the J end lost 1 base, and 8 bases lay between the germline ends. The CDR3 is 12 amino acids.

The rearrangement links TRBV7-8 to TRBJ1-2; D might be TRBD1 (6 bases). From germline, CDR1 is SGHVS and CDR2 FQNEAQ. CDR3 length: 17 residues. Trimming stripped 5 bases from V and 8 bases from J, with 27 bases between. CDR3 sequence (DNA): TGTGCCAGCAGCCCACATTTAGGGGACACAGCTTTCGACGGCTACACCTTC. It translates to CASSPHLGDTAFDGYTF.

The chain is built from TRBV3-1 and TRBJ1-1, with no clear D. The V and J ends lost 1 base and 1 base respectively, with 7 bases between them. Germline assignment: CDR1 LGHDT and CDR2 YNNKEL (reference sequence). The CDR3 length is 14 residues. CDR3 DNA: TGTGCCAGCAGCCAAGTTCAGGAGAACACTGAAGCTTTCTTT. It translates to CASSQVQENTEAFF.

This chain links TRBV12-3 or TRBV12-4 with TRBJ2-3, with 9 nucleotides matching TRBD2. The CDR3 extends over 18 amino acids. V lost 11 bases, J lost 2 bases, and 20 bases stayed unmatched. CDR3 loop: CAFSLALRAGGPTDTQYF. The DNA of the CDR3 is TGTGCCTTCAGTTTAGCGCTTCGCGCGGGGGGGCCCACAGATACGCAGTATTTT.

This clonotype has more than one count but fewer than ten. The CDR3 does not end in the conserved phenylalanine or tryptophan, so this is likely a read error. This chain joins TRBV2 and TRBJ2-2; the match to TRBD1 covers 9 bases. The V and J ends lost 8 bases and 7 bases, in that order; junction bases with no gene match: 14. The CDR3 contains 16 residues. Germline assignment: CDR1 SNHLY and CDR2 FYNNEI. The CDR3 sequence: CASGELQGALGGELFV. The CDR3 DNA is TGTGCCAGCGGGGAGTTACAGGGGGCGCTTGGCGGGGAGCTGTTTGTT.

This rearrangement joins TRBV2 to TRBJ2-7; 9 bases align to TRBD2. From germline, CDR1 is SNHLY and CDR2 FYNNEI. The CDR3 extends over 14 amino acids. The CDR3 DNA is TGTGCGTCTGGCGGGGGGGCCCCAAGCTACGAGCAGTACTTC. It codes for CASGGGAPSYEQYF.

This clonotype was counted at least ten times. V and J are TRBV2 and TRBJ2-3; 9 bases fit TRBD1. There are 15 residues in the CDR3. The germline CDR1 and CDR2 sequences are SNHLY and FYNNEI. V was clipped by 6 bases and J by 0 bases; unmatched bases: 4. CDR3 sequence reads: CASRSGTGSTDTQYF. Written as DNA, the CDR3 is TGTGCCAGCAGGTCCGGGACAGGGAGCACAGATACGCAGTATTTT.

V and J are TRBV11-2 and TRBJ2-7, with TRBD1 matching 8 bases. The CDR3 runs to 16 residues. With V trimmed by 1 base and J by 3 bases, 8 bases remained unmatched. Germline loops: CDR1 SGHAT, CDR2 FQNNGV. The CDR3 DNA is TGTGCCAGCAGCTTAGGGTTTCGGACAGGGCTCTACGAGCAGTACTTC. This gives the protein CASSLGFRTGLYEQYF.

This clonotype was found a few times. V gene TRBV12-3 or TRBV12-4 combines with J gene TRBJ2-1; D remains unclear. V lost 2 bases and J 0 bases, leaving 8 bases between the germline ends. The CDR3 is 15 residues long. CDR3 loop: CASSLLANSYNEQFF. In DNA, the CDR3 is TGTGCCAGCAGTTTATTGGCCAACTCCTACAATGAGCAGTTCTTC.

This clonotype was seen many times. V usage is TRBV5-1 and J usage is TRBJ2-1; 7 nucleotides match TRBD2. Germline-derived CDR1 and CDR2 are SGHRS and YFSETQ. The CDR3 runs to 14 residues. J gave up 8 bases and V 0 bases, and 5 bases lay outside the gene matches. CDR3: CASSLELANDEQFF. CDR3 in DNA: TGCGCCAGCAGCTTGGAACTAGCGAACGATGAGCAGTTCTTC.

This clonotype was observed at least ten times. The chain has TRBV20-1 and TRBJ2-7; 11 nucleotides match TRBD2. The CDR3 has 13 amino acids. Unmatched junction bases numbered 8, after V lost 6 bases and J lost 7 bases. Germline lookup yields CDR1 DFQATT and CDR2 SNEGSKA (reference sequence). CDR3 protein: CSALTSGVWEQYF. In nucleotides, the CDR3 is TGCAGTGCGCTGACTAGCGGGGTCTGGGAGCAGTACTTC.

The table lists this clonotype with a few counts. This chain links TRBV7-2 with TRBJ1-1; D remains unclear. Germline CDR1 SGHTA, CDR2 FQGNSA. V was shortened by 5 bases and J by 4 bases, with 14 bases between the two germline ends. The CDR3 sequence is 14 residues long. Here the CDR3 reads CASSLHASATEAFF. The CDR3 nucleotides are TGTGCCAGCAGCCTACATGCGAGCGCCACTGAAGCTTTCTTT.

The CDR3 DNA is TGTGCCAGCAGCCAAGATGGTCCAGTAATTAACACTGAAGCTTTCTTT. This translates into CASSQDGPVINTEAFF. The chain has TRBV3-1 and TRBJ1-1, with D hard to call. Trimming removed 0 bases from V and 2 bases from J, with 13 bases in between. The CDR3 is made up of 16 amino acids. Germline V gene data show CDR1 as LGHDT and CDR2 as YNNKEL (reference sequence).

V gene TRBV12-3 or TRBV12-4 combines with J gene TRBJ1-2; 7 bases are a match to TRBD1. The CDR3 has 14 residues. V shed 5 bases, J shed 4 bases, and the junction held 7 bases outside the gene matches. CDR3: CASSLNRDSYGYTF. CDR3 nucleotide sequence: TGTGCCAGCAGTCTTAACCGGGACAGCTATGGCTACACCTTC.

This clonotype was counted a few times. The rearrangement joins TRBV12-3 or TRBV12-4 to TRBJ2-2; tentative D call: TRBD2 (5 bases). Trimming shortened V by 5 bases and J by 7 bases, and 11 bases separated the two germline ends. This CDR3 is built from 13 residues. The CDR3 DNA follows: TGTGCCAGCAGTAAGACACGGGGCGGGGAGCTGTTTTTT. It yields the protein CASSKTRGGELFF.

The rearrangement joins TRBV28 to TRBJ1-2, with 7 nucleotides matching TRBD1. The trim removed 1 base at V and 7 bases at J, leaving 6 bases unmatched. The CDR3 extends over 14 amino acids. From germline, CDR1 is MDHEN and CDR2 SYDVKM. CDR3 bases: TGTGCCAGCAGTTTATCCGTGACAGGGATTGGCTACACCTTC. Translated: CASSLSVTGIGYTF.